This passage covers 8 T cell receptor beta chains from one sample sequenced in a study of Ad26.COV2.S vaccination and SARS-CoV-2 variants. Specified treatment: roughly 20 received Ad26.COV2.S at low or high dose, single or two shots; roughly five received placebo; per-sample allocation not given. Samples analyzed were those drawn on day 63 after the first vaccine or placebo injection. The method was immunoSEQ multiplex PCR; TCRdb's version includes in-frame clones alone and lacks a portion of them. The repertoire includes under 600,000 clones, about 88% of them detected once, and 1.7% sits in the top ten. This specimen was peripheral blood, taken in a trial of Ad26.COV2.S vaccine versus placebo. These receptors were collected from a person between 18 and 65 years old who received the Ad26.COV2.S COVID-19 vaccine or a placebo.

The genes are TRBV11-2 and TRBJ2-7; TRBD1 matches at 8 bases. The CDR3 totals 13 residues. CDR1 and CDR2 (germline): SGHAT, FQNNGV. V was clipped by 4 bases and J by 4 bases; unmatched bases: 3. In DNA, the CDR3 is TGTGCCAGCAGCTCTTACAGGGGGTACGAGCAGTACTTC. Protein sequence: CASSSYRGYEQYF.

The V gene is TRBV27, the J gene TRBJ2-6, with no clear D. Per germline, CDR1 MNHEY and CDR2 SMNVEV (reference sequence). The CDR3 is made up of 14 amino acids. V was cut by 6 bases and J by 0 bases, with 6 bases left in between. This CDR3 reads CASSSVSGANVLTF. In nucleotides, the CDR3 is TGTGCCAGCAGCTCCGTCTCTGGGGCCAACGTCCTGACTTTC.

The chain links TRBV19 to TRBJ2-7; 8 bases fit TRBD1. The CDR3 runs 14 residues. V gave up 5 bases and J gave up 1 base; unmatched junction bases: 4. The germline gives CDR1 LNHDA, CDR2 SQIVND (reference sequence). The CDR3 here is CASSFGQGSYEQYF. CDR3 bases: TGTGCCAGTAGTTTCGGACAGGGATCCTACGAGCAGTACTTC.

V is TRBV27 and J is TRBJ2-2, with D unresolved. Trimming took 5 bases from V and 4 from J, leaving 11 bases between them. The CDR3 is 14 amino acids. The V gene's germline CDR1 is MNHEY and CDR2 SMNVEV (reference sequence). The DNA for the CDR3 is TGTGCCAGCAGTCTACTCCACTCCACCGGGGAGCTGTTTTTT. Protein product: CASSLLHSTGELFF.

The J gene is TRBJ2-1, the V gene TRBV9, with D uncertain. V gave up 4 bases and J gave up 0 bases, with 14 bases separating them. Looked up from germline, CDR1 is SGDLS and CDR2 is YYNGEE. CDR3 length: 16 amino acids. The CDR3 protein is CASSPETASSYNEQFF. CDR3 in DNA: TGTGCCAGCAGCCCCGAGACGGCGAGCTCCTACAATGAGCAGTTCTTC.

The rearrangement uses TRBV7-2 and TRBJ1-1; 9 bases agree with TRBD1. The V and J ends lost 4 bases and 4 bases, in that order; junction bases with no gene match: 10. Germline assignment: CDR1 SGHTA and CDR2 FQGNSA. The CDR3 extends over 16 amino acids. In DNA, the CDR3 is TGTGCCAGCAGCTGGGGGGACAGGGTTGTGGGCACTGAAGCTTTCTTT. Residues: CASSWGDRVVGTEAFF.

This chain connects TRBV6-5 to TRBJ2-7; 7 bases match TRBD1. V shed 6 bases, J shed 3 bases, and the junction held 8 bases outside the gene matches. The CDR3 extends over 14 amino acids. CDR1 is MNHEY, CDR2 SVGAGI, per germline. The CDR3 DNA follows: TGTGCCAGCAGCCGCCAACAGGGGATCTACGAGCAGTACTTC. This codes for CASSRQQGIYEQYF.

V and J are TRBV28 and TRBJ2-1; 14 bases match TRBD2. V lost 6 bases and J lost 3; bases outside the gene matches: 10. CDR1 MDHEN and CDR2 SYDVKM come from the germline V gene. CDR3 length: 18 residues. The CDR3 DNA reads as TGTGCCAGCAGATCCCCGGGACTAGCGGGAGTATTCTACAATGAGCAGTTCTTC. Its protein product is CASRSPGLAGVFYNEQFF. The whole variable domain, filled in from reference TRBV28 and TRBJ2-1, reads DVKVTQSSRYLVKRTGEKVFLECVQDMDHENMFWYRQDPGLGLRLIYFSYDVKMKEKGDIPEGYSVSREKKERFSLILESASTNQTSMYLCASRSPGLAGVFYNEQFFGPGTRLTVL.